The clone carrying this TCR beta chain showed up just a few times. This specimen belongs to a study of T cell repertoires in cytomegalovirus infection. Trimming pared 3 bases from V and 1 base from J, leaving 20 bases between. The CDR3 consists of 18 residues. Per the germline V gene, CDR1 is SEHNR and CDR2 is FQNEAQ (reference sequence). TCRdb recomputed calls from the reads with MiXCR, one row per CDR3 protein. The sample has around 490,000 distinct CDR3 sequences; around 27% are singletons. The chain joins TRBV7-9 to TRBJ2-3, with D perhaps matching TRBD1 (6 bases). Sample: PBMCs. This TCR derives from a human donor in good health (CMV status not recorded). Some clones in this sample may be carry-over from other donors' samples. The CDR3 spells CASSFFPPGVFGTDTQYF. The CDR3 DNA follows: TGTGCCAGCAGCTTCTTTCCCCCAGGGGTTTTCGGCACAGATACGCAGTATTTT.